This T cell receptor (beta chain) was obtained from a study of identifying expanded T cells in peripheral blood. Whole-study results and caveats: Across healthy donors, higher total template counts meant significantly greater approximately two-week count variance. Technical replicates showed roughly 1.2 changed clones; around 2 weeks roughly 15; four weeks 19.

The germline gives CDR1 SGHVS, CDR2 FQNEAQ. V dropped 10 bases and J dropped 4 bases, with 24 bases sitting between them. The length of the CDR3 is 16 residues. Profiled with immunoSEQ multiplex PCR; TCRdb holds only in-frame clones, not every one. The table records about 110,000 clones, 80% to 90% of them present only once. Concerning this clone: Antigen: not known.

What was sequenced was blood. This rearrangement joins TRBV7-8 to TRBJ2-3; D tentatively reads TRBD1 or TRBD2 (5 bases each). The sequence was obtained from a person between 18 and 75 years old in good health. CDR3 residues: CATESVRDAGPDTQYF. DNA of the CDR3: TGTGCCACCGAGTCAGTCCGGGACGCCGGTCCAGATACGCAGTATTTT.